The next 5 T cell receptor beta chains were all read from a single sample in a study of response to subunit inactivated influenza vaccine. TCRdb reprocessed the RT-PCR reads with MiXCR, giving one entry per CDR3 protein. The sample includes a few hundred thousand distinct CDR3 sequences, around 13% seen only once; the top ten take roughly 11%. The sample consisted of PBMCs from blood, taken roughly 12 days after vaccination. These receptors came from a man aged 50-60 years who received an inactivated influenza vaccine.

V usage is TRBV7-3 and J usage is TRBJ2-3; D remains unclear. This CDR3 has 13 residues. Germline CDR1 reads SGHTA; CDR2 reads FQGTGA. The V end lost 2 bases, the J end lost 2 bases, and 5 bases lay between the germline ends. CDR3 sequence: CASSLVDTDTQYF. The CDR3 nucleotides are TGTGCCAGCAGCTTAGTTGACACAGATACGCAGTATTTT.

The chain employs TRBV12-3 or TRBV12-4 and TRBJ2-1, with D hard to call. This CDR3 region has 16 residues. V gave up 5 bases and J gave up 5 bases, with 19 bases separating them. The CDR3 protein is CASSPRRILGNNEQFF. DNA of the CDR3: TGTGCCAGCAGTCCGCGACGTATTCTTGGGAACAATGAGCAGTTCTTC.

The table lists this clonotype with a few counts. The rearrangement links TRBV4-3 to TRBJ2-7; D possibly corresponds to TRBD1 (6 bases). Germline assignment: CDR1 LGHNA and CDR2 YSLEER. V gave up 0 bases and J gave up 3 bases, with 12 bases separating them. This CDR3 has 15 residues. This CDR3 is CASSQEPGALYEQYF. The CDR3 DNA reads as TGCGCCAGCAGCCAAGAGCCAGGGGCCCTCTACGAGCAGTACTTC.

The chain joins TRBV20-1 to TRBJ2-7; D is perhaps TRBD1 (6 bases). Germline lookup yields CDR1 DFQATT and CDR2 SNEGSKA (reference sequence). The CDR3 is 13 amino acids. The CDR3 nucleotides are TGCAGCCTGGGGGCTAGTTCTAGCTACGAGCAGTACTTC. Residues: CSLGASSSYEQYF.

This clonotype occurred many times. The chain recombines TRBV3-1 with TRBJ2-7; 7 positions match TRBD1. Germline lookup yields CDR1 LGHDT and CDR2 YNNKEL (reference sequence). The V segment lost 0 bases and the J segment 2 bases; nucleotides outside the gene matches: 7. The CDR3 covers 16 residues. CDR3 residues: CASSQDSRGRAYEQYF. In nucleotides, the CDR3 is TGTGCCAGCAGCCAAGATAGCAGGGGGAGAGCCTACGAGCAGTACTTC.